The source of this T cell receptor (beta chain) is a study of metastatic and nonmetastatic thyroid tumors. Study background: Repertoires from malignant and benign thyroid patients were compared across blood and tumor or nodule tissue.

In the original processing: It was from CDR3 differences across clinicopathological groups that a distant-metastasis classifier for papillary thyroid cancer was built. TCRdb re-clonotyped the PCR reads through MiXCR. In this record, the V and J calls reflect TCRdb's handling and not the investigators' own analysis. Among 35,000 to 45,000 clones, 25% to 30% were seen once, and the ten largest hold about a tenth. This CDR3 spans 11 amino acids. V shed 6 bases and J shed 10 bases, with 14 bases lying between them. CDR1 and CDR2 (germline): DFQATT, SNEGSKA (reference sequence). All patients reached thyroid surgery having received no treatment beforehand.

The sequence was collected from a male donor with papillary thyroid cancer or a benign thyroid nodule (not recorded which). Some clones in this sample may be carry-over from other donors' samples. The chain carries TRBV20-1 and TRBJ2-3; D may be TRBD2 (5 bases). Specimen: blood. CDR3 region: CSASGGLAQYF. The CDR3 DNA follows: TGCAGTGCCAGTGGCGGGCTTGCGCAGTATTTT.